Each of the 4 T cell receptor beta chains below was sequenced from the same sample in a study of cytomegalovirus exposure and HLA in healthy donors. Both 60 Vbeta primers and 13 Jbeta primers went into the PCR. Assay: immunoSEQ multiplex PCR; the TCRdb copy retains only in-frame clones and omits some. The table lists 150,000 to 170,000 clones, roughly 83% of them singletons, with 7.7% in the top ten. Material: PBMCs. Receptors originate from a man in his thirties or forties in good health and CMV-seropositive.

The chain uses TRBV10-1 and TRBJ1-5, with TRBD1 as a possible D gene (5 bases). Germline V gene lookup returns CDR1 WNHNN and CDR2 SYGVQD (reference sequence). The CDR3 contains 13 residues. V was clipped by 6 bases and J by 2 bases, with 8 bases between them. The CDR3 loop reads CASSPQGNQPQHF. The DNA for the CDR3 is TGCGCCAGCAGCCCACAGGGCAATCAGCCCCAGCATTTT.

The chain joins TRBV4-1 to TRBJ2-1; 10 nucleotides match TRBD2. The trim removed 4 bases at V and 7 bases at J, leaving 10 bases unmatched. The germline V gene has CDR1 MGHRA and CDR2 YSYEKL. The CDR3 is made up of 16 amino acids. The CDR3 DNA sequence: TGCGCCAGCAGCCTCCTCCCTAGCGGGGGCGGGAATGAGCAGTTCTTC. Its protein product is CASSLLPSGGGNEQFF.

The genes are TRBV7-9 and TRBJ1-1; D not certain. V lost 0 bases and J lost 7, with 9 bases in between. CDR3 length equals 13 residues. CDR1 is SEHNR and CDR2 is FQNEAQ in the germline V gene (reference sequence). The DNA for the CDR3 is TGTGCCAGCAGCTTAGCGAGGGCCGGTGAAGCTTTCTTT. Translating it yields CASSLARAGEAFF.

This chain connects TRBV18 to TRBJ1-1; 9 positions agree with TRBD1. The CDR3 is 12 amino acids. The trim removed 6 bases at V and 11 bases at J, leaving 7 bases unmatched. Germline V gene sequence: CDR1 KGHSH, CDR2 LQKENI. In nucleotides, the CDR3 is TGTGCCAGCTCCCCGGACAGGGGTTCTGCTTTCTTT. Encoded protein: CASSPDRGSAFF.